This entry lists 9 T cell receptor beta chains sequenced from one sample in a study of blood T cell repertoires in COVID-19. TCRdb keeps only in-frame clones here, not all; method: immunoSEQ multiplex PCR. The sample carries around 260,000 clones, around 89% recorded once. The material sequenced was peripheral blood. These TCRs come from a man aged 25-45 years with acute or convalescent COVID-19.

This clone was recorded once. The chain links TRBV24-1 to TRBJ2-7; D remains unclear. This CDR3 contains 15 residues. Germline V CDR1 and CDR2: KGHDR, SFDVKD. Trimming removed 9 bases from V and 3 bases from J, with 20 bases in between. The CDR3 DNA follows: TGTGCCACCCACCGACTCCGACGGAAGTTCTACGAGCAGTACTTC. Translation: CATHRLRRKFYEQYF.

This sequence joins TRBV19 and TRBJ1-4; TRBD1 is a possible D gene (6 bases). Germline V lookup: CDR1 LNHDA, CDR2 SQIVND (reference sequence). The V end was cut by 4 bases, the J end by 8 bases, with 17 bases between. This CDR3 has 15 amino acids. CDR3 DNA: TGTGCCAGTAGTACCTTGCAGGGGCGATCCGAAAAACTGTTTTTT. Translation gives CASSTLQGRSEKLFF.

The V and J genes are TRBV6-4 and TRBJ2-2; D perhaps matches TRBD2 (6 bases). The CDR3 is 15 amino acids. Trimming stripped 0 bases from V and 7 bases from J, with 12 bases between. In germline, CDR1 is MRHNA, CDR2 SNTAGT. The CDR3 sequence: CASSDSGGLDGELFF. CDR3 nucleotide sequence: TGTGCCAGCAGTGACTCTGGGGGGTTGGACGGGGAGCTGTTTTTT.

The chain couples TRBV19 to TRBJ2-1, with 13 bases aligning to TRBD2. The CDR3 contains 17 residues. Germline lookup yields CDR1 LNHDA and CDR2 SQIVND (reference sequence). Trimming at V came to 4 bases and at J to 10 bases, leaving 13 bases not matched to a gene. CDR3 in amino acids: CASSTTGLAGPGGEQFF. The CDR3 DNA is TGTGCCAGTAGTACTACGGGACTAGCGGGACCGGGGGGGGAGCAGTTCTTC.

The V call is TRBV5-5, the J call TRBJ1-4, with a possible D match to TRBD1 (6 bases). Per germline, CDR1 SGHKS and CDR2 YYEKEE (reference sequence). The CDR3 loop spans 14 amino acids. V lost 3 bases and J lost 11, with 17 bases in between. CDR3 sequence (DNA): TGTGCCAGCAGCTCCACTACACAGGGAAGGAAACTGTTTTTT. Protein product: CASSSTTQGRKLFF.

For the CDR3, the DNA is TGTGCCAGCAGCTTCTCAGGGGGAAACACCATATATTTT. It encodes CASSFSGGNTIYF. The chain joins TRBV7-2 to TRBJ1-3; the D gene is possibly TRBD1 (5 bases). Germline CDR1 is SGHTA and CDR2 is FQGNSA. This CDR3 comprises 13 residues. Deletions cut 3 bases from V and 4 bases from J, with 7 bases between. The full variable domain, its missing parts supplied by reference TRBV7-2 and TRBJ1-3, is GAGVSQSPSNKVTEKGKDVELRCDPISGHTALYWYRQSLGQGLEFLIYFQGNSAPDKSGLPSDRFSAERTGGSVSTLTIQRTQQEDSAVYLCASSFSGGNTIYFGEGSWLTVV.

This chain uses TRBV28 with TRBJ1-5; 7 bases fit TRBD1. Germline CDR1 is MDHEN and CDR2 is SYDVKM. V was pared by 4 bases and J by 3 bases, with 3 bases of the junction left unmatched. CDR3 size: 14 residues. The DNA for the CDR3 is TGTGCCAGCAGTTGGGACAGCCTCAATCAGCCCCAGCATTTT. This gives the protein CASSWDSLNQPQHF.

This rearrangement joins TRBV7-9 to TRBJ1-1, with D possibly TRBD1 on 6 matching bases. This CDR3 contains 17 residues. Looked up from germline, CDR1 is SEHNR and CDR2 is FQNEAQ (reference sequence). V shed 5 bases and J shed 1 base, with 20 bases lying between them. In DNA, the CDR3 is TGTGCCAGCAGCCCTGGCCAGGGGCGAGTAGAGAACACTGAAGCTTTCTTT. This sequence encodes CASSPGQGRVENTEAFF. Full variable domain (missing parts from reference TRBV7-9 and TRBJ1-1): DTGVSQNPRHKITKRGQNVTFRCDPISEHNRLYWYRQTLGQGPEFLTYFQNEAQLEKSRLLSDRFSAERPKGSFSTLEIQRTEQGDSAMYLCASSPGQGRVENTEAFFGQGTRLTVV.

The gene calls are TRBV6-5 and TRBJ1-2, with D tentatively TRBD1 (5 bases). Looked up from germline, CDR1 is MNHEY and CDR2 is SVGAGI. The CDR3 has 12 residues. V was pared by 6 bases and J by 7 bases, with 12 bases between. CDR3 bases: TGTGCCAGCAGCCCCGGGGGGGGTGGCTACACCTTC. This gives the protein CASSPGGGGYTF.